This T cell receptor beta chain was sequenced in a study of early T cells in non-severe SARS-CoV-2 infection. Overall study: It was bulk RNA from unsorted whole blood that was sequenced, and the chains were unpaired.

The library protocol tagged individual cDNA molecules with unique molecular identifiers. A single record per CDR3 protein comes from TCRdb applying MiXCR to the 5' RACE reads. In the table there are over 60,000 distinct CDR3 sequences, 8.5% to 10% of which are singletons. CDR1 is MGHDK and CDR2 is SYGVNS in the germline V gene. CDR3 size: 14 residues. V was pared by 3 bases and J by 8 bases, with 14 bases between. This clonotype has only a few counts. The sequence was collected from an adult who was a healthcare worker with PCR-confirmed SARS-CoV-2 infection or an uninfected control (not recorded which). Source material: whole blood. V gene TRBV25-1 combines with J gene TRBJ1-3; no firm D call. The CDR3 protein is CASSDAGSLDTIYF. The DNA of the CDR3 is TGTGCCAGCAGTGACGCAGGATCCCTGGACACCATATATTTT.